This entry lists 24 T cell receptor beta chains sequenced from one sample in a study of blood T cell repertoires in COVID-19. The assay was immunoSEQ multiplex PCR, and TCRdb's table has in-frame clones only and misses some. The table shows almost 70,000 clones, with 65% to 85% occurring only once. The sample taken for sequencing was peripheral blood. These receptors were obtained from a man aged 55 to 70 with acute or convalescent COVID-19.

This chain uses TRBV5-8 with TRBJ2-1, with 13 bases that match TRBD2. Per the germline V gene, CDR1 is SGHTS and CDR2 is YDEGEE. The V gene end was trimmed by 4 bases and the J gene end by 10 bases; junction bases not matched to a gene: 5. The CDR3 extends over 14 amino acids. DNA for the CDR3: TGTGCCAGCAGCCTGGGACTAGCGGGAATGGAGCAGTTCTTC. Translating gives CASSLGLAGMEQFF.

This clone was picked up a small number of times. The chain uses TRBV5-6 and TRBJ1-6, with D hard to call. The V gene lost 4 bases and the J gene lost 7 bases, with 15 bases spanning the gap. The CDR3 covers 15 residues. CDR1 and CDR2 from the germline V gene are SGHDT and YYEEEE. The DNA of the CDR3 is TGTGCCAGCAGCCCGTTATCGGTCGCCAATTCACCCCTCCACTTT. Protein: CASSPLSVANSPLHF.

The chain recombines TRBV6-5 with TRBJ1-1, with D unresolved. CDR3 length: 16 residues. Trimming removed 2 bases at V and 1 base at J, with 14 bases between. Germline loops: CDR1 MNHEY, CDR2 SVGAGI. The CDR3 DNA reads as TGTGCCAGCAGTTACGCTCCCGGACTGCGGAACACTGAAGCTTTCTTT. This sequence encodes CASSYAPGLRNTEAFF.

This rearrangement joins TRBV4-2 to TRBJ2-7; 7 bases agree with TRBD1. Losses at the gene ends were 4 bases for V and 0 bases for J; bases not matched to a gene: 3. The CDR3 length is 14 residues. The germline CDR1 and CDR2 sequences are LGHNA and YNFKEQ. CDR3 coding DNA: TGTGCCAGCAGCCCGGGACAGTACTCCTACGAGCAGTACTTC. This gives the protein CASSPGQYSYEQYF.

The gene calls are TRBV2 and TRBJ1-5; 7 bases align to TRBD1. The germline gives CDR1 SNHLY, CDR2 FYNNEI. This CDR3 has 15 amino acids. The V and J ends lost 6 bases and 3 bases, in that order; junction bases with no gene match: 8. The CDR3 reads CASRGERGPNQPQHF. The CDR3, as DNA: TGTGCCAGCAGGGGGGAGAGGGGGCCCAATCAGCCCCAGCATTTT.

The gene calls are TRBV9 and TRBJ1-2; possible D gene TRBD1, 5 bases. V was clipped by 0 bases and J by 5 bases, with 8 bases between them. The CDR3 has 13 amino acids. CDR1 and CDR2 (germline): SGDLS, YYNGEE. In DNA, the CDR3 is TGTGCCAGCAGCGTAGATGGGGGGTATGGCTACACCTTC. It codes for CASSVDGGYGYTF.

The chain joins TRBV6-6 to TRBJ1-1, with D maybe TRBD1 (5 bases). V gave up 5 bases and J gave up 4 bases, with 8 bases separating them. CDR3 length: 12 residues. Germline V lookup: CDR1 MNHNY, CDR2 SVGAGI (reference sequence). The CDR3 sequence: CASSPGGTEAFF. The DNA of the CDR3 is TGTGCCAGCAGTCCCGGGGGCACTGAAGCTTTCTTT.

The rearrangement joins TRBV27 to TRBJ1-4, with D tentatively TRBD1 (6 bases). The CDR3 extends over 15 amino acids. The V gene lost 5 bases and the J gene lost 7 bases, with 17 bases spanning the gap. Germline V CDR1 and CDR2: MNHEY, SMNVEV (reference sequence). CDR3 sequence reads: CASSSTQGLGEKLFF. The CDR3 DNA reads TGTGCCAGCAGTAGTACTCAGGGGTTGGGTGAAAAACTGTTTTTT. Drawing the rest from reference TRBV27 and TRBJ1-4, the complete variable domain is EAQVTQNPRYLITVTGKKLTVTCSQNMNHEYMSWYRQDPGLGLRQIYYSMNVEVTDKGDVPEGYKVSRKEKRNFPLILESPSPNQTSLYFCASSSTQGLGEKLFFGSGTQLSVL.

The rearrangement joins TRBV10-3 to TRBJ2-1, with 9 nucleotides matching TRBD2. This CDR3 spans 18 amino acids. Germline V gene lookup returns CDR1 ENHRY and CDR2 SYGVKD. V lost 10 bases to trimming and J lost 0 bases; unmatched junction nucleotides: 16. CDR3 loop: CATGGSVASGTSYNEQFF. Here the CDR3 DNA reads TGTGCCACCGGGGGATCAGTAGCTAGCGGGACCTCCTACAATGAGCAGTTCTTC.

The CDR3 here is CASSQDVGGFQPQHF. In nucleotides, the CDR3 is TGTGCCAGCAGCCAAGATGTGGGAGGTTTCCAGCCCCAGCATTTT. The V call is TRBV3-1 (or the pseudogene TRBV3-2), the J call TRBJ1-5; no clear D. Germline V gene lookup returns CDR1 LGHDT and CDR2 YNNKEL (reference sequence). V lost 0 bases to trimming and J lost 7 bases, with 13 bases between them. The CDR3 is 15 residues long.

The CDR3 sequence is CASSLRTGRGNTIYF. The CDR3, as DNA: TGTGCCAGCAGCCTACGGACAGGGCGAGGAAACACCATATATTTT. This chain links TRBV13 with TRBJ1-3; 8 bases are shared with TRBD1. Germline V gene lookup returns CDR1 PRHDT and CDR2 FYEKMQ (reference sequence). The V and J ends lost 5 bases and 4 bases, in that order; junction bases with no gene match: 7. The CDR3 loop spans 15 amino acids.

V is TRBV5-5 and J is TRBJ2-7; tentatively, D is TRBD2 (5 bases). From germline, CDR1 is SGHKS and CDR2 YYEKEE (reference sequence). Trimming removed 2 bases from V and 0 bases from J, with 9 bases in between. The CDR3 has 14 amino acids. CDR3 region: CASSFPGSSYEQYF. Written as DNA, the CDR3 is TGTGCCAGCAGCTTCCCGGGGAGCTCCTACGAGCAGTACTTC.

The table lists this clone with a few counts. The V call is TRBV18, the J call TRBJ1-2, with 8 bases matching TRBD1. Germline V gene data show CDR1 as KGHSH and CDR2 as LQKENI. This CDR3 is 14 amino acids long. Trimming took 6 bases from V and 4 from J; bases not matched to a gene: 7. The CDR3 nucleotides are TGTGCCAGCTCGGCCGGGACAGGCACCTATGGCTACACCTTC. Translated: CASSAGTGTYGYTF.

The genes are TRBV5-4 and TRBJ1-6; D gene uncertain. The germline V gene encodes CDR1 SGHNT and CDR2 YYREEE (reference sequence). CDR3 length: 15 amino acids. Trimming removed 4 bases at V and 7 bases at J, with 15 bases between. CDR3 nucleotides: TGTGCCAGCAGCGGAGGTCACGGCCCCAATTCACCCCTCCACTTT. Its protein is CASSGGHGPNSPLHF.

This clone was seen more than once but under ten times. The V call is TRBV6-1, the J call TRBJ1-6; D might be TRBD1 (6 bases). The germline V and J ends were trimmed by 2 bases and 3 bases, with 14 bases remaining between them. Germline CDR1 and CDR2: MNHNS and SASEGT. The CDR3 is 17 amino acids. CDR3 protein: CASSERGGQSYNSPLHF. The CDR3 region has the DNA TGTGCCAGCAGTGAAAGGGGGGGACAAAGCTATAATTCACCCCTCCACTTT.

This sequence joins TRBV5-6 and TRBJ1-6; TRBD1 is a possible D gene (5 bases). Germline V gene sequence: CDR1 SGHDT, CDR2 YYEEEE. CDR3 length: 15 residues. Trimming removed 0 bases at V and 8 bases at J, with 12 bases between. CDR3 nucleotides: TGTGCCAGCAGCTTGGTCCGGGACTCCTATTCACCCCTCCACTTT. It yields the protein CASSLVRDSYSPLHF.

The V call is TRBV4-1, the J call TRBJ1-3; D gene uncertain. Germline lookup yields CDR1 MGHRA and CDR2 YSYEKL. V was pared by 1 base and J by 3 bases, with 10 bases between. This CDR3 contains 15 residues. CDR3 sequence: CASSQGHYGGNTIYF. In DNA, the CDR3 is TGCGCCAGCAGCCAAGGGCACTATGGTGGAAACACCATATATTTT.

The chain links TRBV6-2 or TRBV6-3 to TRBJ1-1; the D gene is possibly TRBD1 (5 bases). This CDR3 spans 11 amino acids. Germline V gene sequence: CDR1 MNHEY, CDR2 SVGEGT. V was clipped by 5 bases and J by 7 bases, with 8 bases between them. CDR3 protein: CASSNRREAFF. CDR3 nucleotides: TGTGCCAGCAGTAACAGGCGTGAAGCTTTCTTT.

This clone was detected once. This rearrangement joins TRBV6-2 or TRBV6-3 to TRBJ1-6, with a tentative D call TRBD1 (5 bases). V was shortened by 3 bases and J by 6 bases, with 18 bases between the two germline ends. Germline loops: CDR1 MNHEY, CDR2 SVGEGT. The CDR3 totals 17 residues. The CDR3 sequence: CASSYHGGVRVNSPLHF. The CDR3, as DNA: TGTGCCAGCAGTTATCACGGCGGTGTCAGGGTTAATTCACCCCTCCACTTT.

The chain links TRBV3-1 (or the pseudogene TRBV3-2) to TRBJ2-1; D remains unclear. Trimming left V 0 bases short and J 0 bases short, with 9 bases between. There are 16 residues in the CDR3. Germline CDR1 is LGHDT and CDR2 is YNNKEL (reference sequence). The CDR3 reads CASSQDPGNSYNEQFF. As DNA, the CDR3 is TGTGCCAGCAGCCAAGACCCAGGCAACTCCTACAATGAGCAGTTCTTC.

The CDR3 bases are TGTGCCAGCAGCCCAATTTTCGGAGGGAGATTGAACCAAGAGACCCAGTACTTC. Residues: CASSPIFGGRLNQETQYF. The chain is built from TRBV7-2 and TRBJ2-5, with D perhaps matching TRBD2 (6 bases). Germline-derived CDR1 and CDR2 are SGHTA and FQGNSA. The CDR3 is 18 amino acids. V was trimmed by 5 bases and J by 0 bases, leaving 22 bases between them.

This rearrangement joins TRBV7-9 to TRBJ1-2; D is ambiguous. Trimming pared 5 bases from V and 7 bases from J, leaving 20 bases between. This CDR3 is built from 15 residues. CDR1 SEHNR and CDR2 FQNEAQ come from the germline V gene (reference sequence). The CDR3 loop reads CASSPHQVSVPGYTF. For the CDR3, the DNA is TGTGCCAGCAGCCCACATCAGGTGTCGGTCCCTGGCTACACCTTC.

The chain carries TRBV28 and TRBJ2-5; D not resolved. The CDR3 spans 12 residues. Looked up from germline, CDR1 is MDHEN and CDR2 is SYDVKM. Trimming pared 2 bases from V and 8 bases from J, leaving 9 bases between. As DNA, the CDR3 is TGTGCCAGCAGTTTAGTTAGATATACCCAGTACTTC. Its protein is CASSLVRYTQYF.

V gene TRBV27 combines with J gene TRBJ1-1, with D possibly matching TRBD1 (5 bases). The germline V gene encodes CDR1 MNHEY and CDR2 SMNVEV (reference sequence). CDR3 length: 14 residues. The ends were cut back, 6 bases at V and 1 base at J, with 12 bases in the middle. CDR3 DNA sequence: TGTGCCAGCAGACCAGGGTTCTGGAACACTGAAGCTTTCTTT. It encodes CASRPGFWNTEAFF.